Following are 3 T cell receptor beta chains from one sample sequenced in a study of OX40 agonist ivuxolimab in advanced cancers. The assay was immunoSEQ multiplex PCR, and TCRdb's table has in-frame clones only and misses some. This repertoire shows about 71,000 clones, about 94% found once; its top ten account for around 14%. The sequencing used CD4+ or CD8+ T cells sorted from blood, collected in a trial of the OX40 agonist ivuxolimab. The origin of the receptors is an adult with an advanced solid tumor such as melanoma, head and neck, liver or kidney cancer.

The gene calls are TRBV5-6 and TRBJ1-5; perhaps TRBD1 as D (5 bases). The CDR3 spans 18 residues. V was cut by 4 bases and J by 1 base, with 21 bases left in between. CDR1 and CDR2 (germline): SGHDT, YYEEEE. CDR3 coding DNA: TGTGCCAGCAGCAGGGCGGGGCGGCGGGATTGGAGCAATCAGCCCCAGCATTTT. Its translation: CASSRAGRRDWSNQPQHF.

This chain links TRBV4-2 with TRBJ2-7; 7 nucleotides match TRBD2. Germline V lookup: CDR1 LGHNA, CDR2 YNFKEQ. The CDR3 has 19 residues. The ends lost 0 bases at V and 4 bases at J; junction bases unmatched: 18. The CDR3 protein is CASSQDPALVLAVEYEQYF. CDR3 nucleotides: TGTGCCAGCAGCCAAGATCCGGCATTGGTGCTAGCGGTAGAATACGAGCAGTACTTC.

The rearrangement links TRBV5-6 to TRBJ1-1; D gene unclear. This CDR3 comprises 16 residues. Trimming took off 1 base at V and 1 base at J, with 14 bases between the two ends. Germline V gene lookup returns CDR1 SGHDT and CDR2 YYEEEE. The CDR3 coding sequence is TGTGCCAGCAGCTTGTTATCGCGGGCTCAGAACACTGAAGCTTTCTTT. Amino acids: CASSLLSRAQNTEAFF.